The 17 T cell receptor beta chains given below trace back to one sample, sequenced in a study of beta chain features in type 1 diabetes. cDNA synthesis used the whole RNA isolate, giving expressed TCRB sequences. Sequencing was performed with immunoSEQ multiplex PCR; in TCRdb, only in-frame clones are kept and a portion is missing. The data contain around 340,000 clones, around 20% of them seen just once; the ten biggest clones take up 0.035% to 0.05%. The sequenced material came from naive CD4+ T cells from blood. All receptors derive from a young woman in good health.

This clone showed up just a few times. V gene TRBV10-3 combines with J gene TRBJ2-3; 9 bases fit TRBD2. V lost 3 bases, J lost 0 bases, and 10 bases stayed unmatched. The CDR3 runs to 18 residues. Germline CDR1 is ENHRY and CDR2 is SYGVKD. The CDR3 sequence is CAISDHFVAGASTDTQYF. CDR3 bases: TGTGCCATCAGTGACCATTTTGTAGCGGGGGCCAGCACAGATACGCAGTATTTT.

The chain uses TRBV7-6 and TRBJ2-3, with 7 nucleotides matching TRBD2. Unmatched junction bases numbered 4, after V lost 0 bases and J lost 1 base. Germline assignment: CDR1 SGHVS and CDR2 FNYEAQ. The CDR3 is 16 amino acids. The CDR3 sequence is CASSLAQRGGTDTQYF. The CDR3 DNA reads TGTGCCAGCAGCTTAGCTCAGCGGGGCGGCACAGATACGCAGTATTTT.

This clone came up a few times. Written as DNA, the CDR3 is TGTGCCACCAGCAGAGAAATTGTCAGGGAGACCCAGTACTTC. It translates to CATSREIVRETQYF. The chain uses TRBV15 and TRBJ2-5; D gene uncertain. Germline CDR1 reads LNHNV; CDR2 reads YYDKDF (reference sequence). The V gene lost 0 bases and the J gene lost 5 bases, with 10 bases spanning the gap. This CDR3 contains 14 residues.

This clone was picked up a small number of times. The chain is built from TRBV30 and TRBJ1-4; D not certain. Germline CDR1 and CDR2: GTSNPN and SVGIG (reference sequence). V was pared by 5 bases and J by 4 bases, with 8 bases between. CDR3 length: 12 residues. CDR3 DNA: TGTGCCTGGCAGCGGGGTAATGAAAAACTGTTTTTT. Encoded protein: CAWQRGNEKLFF.

This chain joins TRBV7-9 and TRBJ2-7; D is ambiguous. Trimming took off 2 bases at V and 9 bases at J, with 14 bases between the two ends. The germline V gene encodes CDR1 SEHNR and CDR2 FQNEAQ (reference sequence). CDR3 length: 13 residues. CDR3 sequence reads: CASSLNSGSLQYF. CDR3 sequence (DNA): TGTGCCAGCAGCTTAAATTCCGGGTCTTTGCAGTACTTC.

This chain joins TRBV4-1 and TRBJ1-5; D is perhaps TRBD1 (6 bases). Trimming stripped 2 bases from V and 14 bases from J, with 16 bases between. The CDR3 runs 13 residues. CDR1 is MGHRA and CDR2 is YSYEKL in the germline V gene. The DNA of the CDR3 is TGCGCCAGCAGCCAAACTCTGGGGGGGGCTAAGCATTTT. Protein product: CASSQTLGGAKHF.

The sample holds a few counts of this clone. The chain combines TRBV30 with TRBJ1-2, with a tentative D call TRBD1 (5 bases). Germline V gene data show CDR1 as GTSNPN and CDR2 as SVGIG (reference sequence). Trimming cost V 0 bases and J 4 bases, with 12 bases left between them. There are 14 residues in the CDR3. The CDR3 coding sequence is TGTGCCTGGAGTGTACGAAGGGGAAGCTATGGCTACACCTTC. Translated, it gives CAWSVRRGSYGYTF.

This clone came up a few times. The rearrangement links TRBV4-1 to TRBJ2-1; D perhaps matches TRBD1 (5 bases). This CDR3 region has 15 residues. V gave up 4 bases and J gave up 9 bases, with 19 bases separating them. Germline lookup yields CDR1 MGHRA and CDR2 YSYEKL. CDR3 sequence reads: CASSPSEARAFEQFF. The CDR3 DNA reads as TGCGCCAGCAGCCCTTCAGAGGCCAGGGCCTTTGAGCAGTTCTTC.

This clone was detected only a few times. The V gene is TRBV6-9, the J gene TRBJ2-5; D is possibly TRBD2 (6 bases). The CDR3 has 16 residues. Trimming removed 4 bases at V and 5 bases at J, with 20 bases between. The germline V gene encodes CDR1 MNHGY and CDR2 SVAAGI. The CDR3 DNA reads TGTGCCAGCAGTTCTCCCCCTGGGGGGAAGGGGGAGACCCAGTACTTC. This encodes CASSSPPGGKGETQYF.

In its sample, this clone was seen a few times. V usage is TRBV29-1 and J usage is TRBJ1-1; 7 bases align to TRBD1. CDR3 size: 14 residues. With V trimmed by 6 bases and J by 0 bases, 7 bases remained unmatched. Germline V gene sequence: CDR1 SQVTM, CDR2 ANQGSEA. The CDR3 DNA is TGCAGCGTGAGGGGACAGAAAATGAACACTGAAGCTTTCTTT. Translation gives CSVRGQKMNTEAFF.

Only a few counts were recorded for this clone. The chain employs TRBV29-1 and TRBJ2-5; no clear D gene. CDR1 and CDR2 (germline): SQVTM, ANQGSEA. CDR3 length: 14 residues. V lost 4 bases to trimming and J lost 2 bases, with 14 bases between them. CDR3 loop: CSVAFGQIQETQYF. The CDR3 bases are TGCAGCGTTGCTTTTGGGCAGATACAAGAGACCCAGTACTTC.

This clone turned up a few times. The J gene is TRBJ1-2, the V gene TRBV30, with TRBD1 matching over 7 bases. J was trimmed by 7 bases and V by 7 bases; bases with no gene match: 12. The V gene's germline CDR1 is GTSNPN and CDR2 SVGIG (reference sequence). The CDR3 extends over 13 amino acids. As DNA, the CDR3 is TGTGCCTTAAACAGGGGAGGTCCGTTTGGCTACACCTTC. Amino acids: CALNRGGPFGYTF.

The rearrangement uses TRBV11-3 and TRBJ2-7, with no clear D. V lost 5 bases to trimming and J lost 2 bases, with 7 bases between them. CDR3 length: 12 residues. Germline V gives CDR1 SGHNT, CDR2 YENEEA. Written as DNA, the CDR3 is TGTGCCAGCAGCCACTCAACCTACGAGCAGTACTTC. Its protein is CASSHSTYEQYF.

The rearrangement joins TRBV9 to TRBJ2-5, with 12 nucleotides matching TRBD2. The CDR3 contains 13 residues. V was clipped by 3 bases and J by 13 bases; unmatched bases: 7. Germline V gene sequence: CDR1 SGDLS, CDR2 YYNGEE. CDR3 sequence (DNA): TGTGCCAGCAGCGCAAGACTAGCGGGGGCCCTGTACTTC. Its translation: CASSARLAGALYF. Using reference TRBV9 and TRBJ2-5 for the parts outside the CDR3, the full variable domain is DSGVTQTPKHLITATGQRVTLRCSPRSGDLSVYWYQQSLDQGLQFLIQYYNGEERAKGNILERFSAQQFPDLHSELNLSSLELGDSALYFCASSARLAGALYFGPGTRLLVL.

The chain is built from TRBV9 and TRBJ2-3; TRBD1 might be the D (6 bases). CDR3 length: 16 residues. The germline gives CDR1 SGDLS, CDR2 YYNGEE. V was trimmed by 4 bases and J by 2 bases, leaving 17 bases between them. The CDR3 reads CASSRWGREDTDTQYF. CDR3 DNA sequence: TGTGCCAGCAGCCGCTGGGGGCGAGAAGACACAGATACGCAGTATTTT. Full variable domain (rest looked up from reference TRBV9 and TRBJ2-3): DSGVTQTPKHLITATGQRVTLRCSPRSGDLSVYWYQQSLDQGLQFLIQYYNGEERAKGNILERFSAQQFPDLHSELNLSSLELGDSALYFCASSRWGREDTDTQYFGPGTRLTVL.

The sample holds a few counts of this clone. V and J are TRBV10-3 and TRBJ1-2; a weak D match, TRBD1 (5 bases). V lost 5 bases, J lost 0 bases, and 13 bases lay in between. The CDR3 runs to 15 residues. From germline, CDR1 is ENHRY and CDR2 SYGVKD. This chain's CDR3 is CAISNLQGANYGYTF. DNA for the CDR3: TGTGCCATCAGTAATCTTCAGGGCGCTAACTATGGCTACACCTTC.

This chain joins TRBV13 and TRBJ2-7; TRBD2 agrees at 14 bases. This CDR3 region has 17 residues. V trimming: 1 base; J trimming: 6 bases; junction bases outside the gene matches: 8. The V gene's germline CDR1 is PRHDT and CDR2 FYEKMQ (reference sequence). The CDR3 DNA is TGTGCCAGCAGCTTAGATGGACTAGCGGGAGGAGGCCGCGAGCAGTACTTC. It encodes CASSLDGLAGGGREQYF.